This note documents a single T cell receptor (beta chain) sequence. This sample is part of a study of blood T cells in healthy people across ages. A J-beta primer mix and a sample-barcoded 5' primer were used in a second PCR of about 6 to 12 cycles. A minimum of 2.5 million CDR3-containing paired-end reads was obtained for each sample. TCRdb re-analysed the 5' RACE reads in MiXCR, keeping a single row per CDR3 protein. The sample holds around 690,000 distinct CDR3 sequences; approximately 59% are singletons and the top ten take 30% to 40%. The sequenced material came from blood. This sequence was found in a man in his fifties or sixties in good health.

CDR3 nucleotides: TGTGCCAGCAGCCCCGCTGGGAGCTATGGCTACACCTTC. Protein product: CASSPAGSYGYTF. This chain uses TRBV3-1 with TRBJ1-2; D gene unclear. Trimming left V 4 bases short and J 4 bases short, with 10 bases between. Germline V gene sequence: CDR1 LGHDT, CDR2 YNNKEL (reference sequence). CDR3 length: 13 amino acids.